The sequence of this T cell receptor (beta chain) was determined in a study of CD8 T cells in seronegative destructive rheumatoid arthritis (dated by TCRdb to about 2020). Describing the broader study: At the time of sampling, most of the eight CND-RA patients were on biological drugs. Researchers compared peripheral CD8+ TCRbeta repertoires from patients with CCP-negative destructive rheumatoid arthritis (CND-RA) against repertoires from newly diagnosed seropositive RA, seronegative RA and healthy controls. The seropositive RA, seronegative RA and healthy control comparison cohorts were taken from a previously published TCRbeta dataset and were not newly sequenced. What the research found in general, with its limitations: The small size of the CND-RA cohort was acknowledged as a limitation of the study. More CMV-reactive and fewer influenza A-reactive CD8+ TCRbeta sequences were observed in CND-RA repertoires than in controls and other RA subtypes. After adjustment for age, less diverse and more clonal CD8+ TCRbeta repertoires appeared to be present in CND-RA patients than in other RA subtypes. Across the roughly 110,000 clonotypes tested, no public clonotype enrichment remained significant after Benjamini-Hochberg correction. Because diagnostic samples were lacking, the TCR repertoire differences may partly reflect years of poor disease control rather than having been present at onset. A distinct set of enriched public clonotypes appeared to be carried by CND-RA patients, and this finding was interpreted by the authors as support for a separate disease subset.

To note about this clone: Its antigen has not been determined. Base-call qualities are not available, and no considerably larger clone is one nucleotide away.

Genomic DNA from CD8+ cells was used for TCRbeta sequencing, which was performed according to the manufacturer's instructions. A genomics technology centre in Finland performed the TCRbeta sequencing with the immunoSEQ assay. The original methods were these. Clonotype tables produced by the immunoSEQ preprocessing pipeline were converted into VDJtools format, and non-productive clonotypes were filtered out. Samples with fewer than 10,000 reads were excluded, the remaining samples were subsampled to 10,000 reads, and most of the eight CND-RA samples met this threshold. The VDJtools CalcDiversityStats function was applied to data subsampled to 10,000 reads to calculate Shannon-Wiener, Simpson and clonality indices. Non-singleton TCRbeta clonotypes were hard-matched, with no mismatches allowed, against VDJdb to infer antigen specificity. Clusters with potentially shared antigen targets were formed by grouping CDR3 sequences that differed by one amino acid (Hamming distance 1). After groups were resampled to six samples, public clonotypes were tested for group enrichment with one-sided Fisher's exact tests, and this procedure was repeated ten times. Imported from immuneACCESS, the table was reduced by TCRdb to in-frame sequences with V and J called. These copies leave out some clones; in studies compared against another copy, an unresolved V gene accounts for under half, and the cause of the remainder is not known. D and trimming were read from the DNA, whereas the V and J calls and clone size are those reported in that table. Here the sample has several thousand clones; under 85% occur a single time. Together, the top ten hold roughly 38% of the sample.

The CND-RA patients tested negative on the clinical CCP2 antibody test, and joint destruction in these patients kept progressing despite active therapy. Every CND-RA patient showed typical joint destruction in the wrists and ankles and had failed conventional anti-rheumatic therapy. CND-RA patients were sampled after long disease histories, spanning decades in several cases, rather than at diagnosis. Each patient provided about 54 millilitres of EDTA-anticoagulated peripheral blood. Density gradient separation with Ficoll-Paque PLUS was used to isolate peripheral blood mononuclear cells. AutoMACS magnetic bead positive selection was used to isolate CD8+ cells from fresh or cryopreserved PBMCs, and flow cytometry was used to check purity. Genomic DNA was extracted with Nucleospin Tissue or Tissue XS kits and quantified on a Qubit 2.0 fluorometer. Trimmed from V: 1 base; trimmed from J: 2 bases; junction bases lacking a gene match: 7. Sequences SGHTA (CDR1) and FQGNSA (CDR2) are obtained from the germline V gene. From cysteine to phenylalanine, the CDR3 is 18 amino acids long. Of the read, only the CDR3 DNA is kept; its 54 bases are in frame from base 1.

This chain joins TRBV7-2 to TRBJ2-3, with 12 central nucleotides matching TRBD2. Sample: CD8+ T cells from blood. The receptor was derived from a woman in her fifties or sixties with seronegative destructive rheumatoid arthritis. In nucleotides, the sequence is TGTGCCAGCAGCTTAGGACTAGCGGGGGCCATTCCCACAGATACGCAGTATTTT. It specifies CASSLGLAGAIPTDTQYF.